This T cell receptor beta chain was recovered during a study of Ad26.COV2.S vaccination and SARS-CoV-2 variants. Treatment noted: approximately 18 received Ad26.COV2.S at low or high dose, single or two shots; 5 received placebo; per-sample allocation not given. The study sampled participants on day 63 after the first vaccine or placebo injection. Study-wide points: Vaccinees and placebo recipients showed similar non-spike TCR breadth. Placebo recipients showed lower spike-specific TCR breadth than vaccinees. The TCR-based breadth and depth measures might underestimate overall T cell responses. Considerable breadth of spike-specific CD8+ and CD4+ T cell responses has reportedly been documented following vaccination.

This clone has ten or more counts. Its specificity is not known. The identical CDR3 is also encoded by other nucleotide sequences in the sample. The data were produced by immunoSEQ multiplex PCR, yet TCRdb's version contains in-frame clones alone and is incomplete. The sample yields some 370,000 clones, 80% to 90% seen once. CDR1 and CDR2 from the germline V gene are MNHNS and SASEGT. This CDR3 is built from 11 residues. The germline V and J ends were trimmed by 2 bases and 6 bases, with 2 bases remaining between them. The source of this sequence is a person aged 18-65 years who received the Ad26.COV2.S COVID-19 vaccine or a placebo. Sequences were derived from peripheral blood, sampled in a trial of Ad26.COV2.S vaccine versus placebo. The chain has TRBV6-1 and TRBJ1-5; D call uncertain. The CDR3 loop reads CASSEFQPQHF. CDR3 sequence (DNA): TGTGCCAGCAGTGAATTTCAGCCCCAGCATTTT.